This T cell receptor (beta chain) was identified in a study of cytomegalovirus exposure and HLA in healthy donors. Whole-study results and caveats: Analysis performed later found more than 15,000 TCR beta sequences associated with HLA alleles at 0.05 false discovery rate. Sequencing probably produced one cluster of sequence variants that were highly shared.

Germline trimming cut 8 bases from V and 0 bases from J; bases unmatched to any gene: 1. CDR3 size: 13 residues. Germline lookup yields CDR1 SGHAT and CDR2 FQNNGV. Healthy individuals who donated bone marrow served as the donors. Of note for this clone: Its antigen remains unknown.

Use of 60 Vbeta and 13 Jbeta primers characterized the PCR. Authors' data handling: A later analysis counted some 87 million unique TCR beta chains, around 10 million shared. Repertoires were generated with immunoSEQ multiplex PCR, while TCRdb's copy carries only in-frame clones and drops some. That table furnishes V, J and clone size, whereas the DNA furnished D and trimming. The table includes 140,000 or so clones, 70% detected once. This TCR came from a woman aged 25 to 45 in good health and CMV-seronegative. V and J are TRBV11-2 and TRBJ2-7; 10 positions agree with TRBD2. Source material: PBMCs. CDR3 protein: CASGLAASYEQYF. DNA of the CDR3: TGTGCCAGCGGACTAGCGGCCTCCTACGAGCAGTACTTC.